Shown below are 3 T cell receptor beta chains from a single sample sequenced in a study of identical twins. TCRdb reprocessed the 5' RACE reads with MiXCR, giving one entry per CDR3 protein. The sample carries 640,000 or so distinct CDR3 sequences, roughly 6.2% recorded once. The source material was naive T cells sorted from blood. Receptor source: a man between 18 and 35 years old in good health.

This clonotype was counted between two and nine times. This rearrangement joins TRBV18 to TRBJ2-7; weak D call: TRBD2 (5 bases). V was cut by 5 bases and J by 0 bases, with 8 bases left in between. CDR1 KGHSH and CDR2 LQKENI come from the germline V gene. The length of the CDR3 is 13 residues. This CDR3 reads CASSESGSYEQYV. CDR3 nucleotides: TGTGCCAGCTCAGAAAGCGGCTCCTACGAGCAGTACGTC.

At least ten counts were recorded for this clonotype. This chain connects TRBV20-1 to TRBJ1-1; TRBD1 matches 8 bases. Germline CDR1 reads DFQATT; CDR2 reads SNEGSKA (reference sequence). This CDR3 contains 16 residues. V gave up 4 bases and J gave up 6 bases; unmatched junction bases: 16. The CDR3 loop is CSATSTGTGLFAEAFF. Written as DNA, the CDR3 is TGCAGTGCTACTAGCACCGGGACAGGCCTTTTTGCTGAAGCTTTCTTT.

There are many counts of this clonotype. The chain couples TRBV12-3 or TRBV12-4 to TRBJ2-5, with 7 nucleotides matching TRBD1. The CDR3 has 15 amino acids. The trim removed 8 bases at V and 5 bases at J, leaving 14 bases unmatched. The CDR3 DNA sequence: TGTGCCAGCTCTCCCCCCACAGGGGTGTGGGAGACCCAGTACTTC. Its translation is CASSPPTGVWETQYF.